Sequencing of this T cell receptor beta chain was carried out in a study of Graves' ophthalmopathy and Graves' hyperthyroidism. For the study at large: At initial diagnosis, peripheral blood was obtained, and this preceded any treatment. Broader study findings: Discriminating ophthalmopathy from stable hyperthyroidism, a 13-signature model attained a sensitivity of 85% to 90% and a specificity of 81.08%.

None of the included patients had other autoimmune diseases, uncontrolled infections, pregnancy or lactation, as these led to exclusion. The authors diagnosed from clinical symptoms, serum thyroxine, TRAb, thyroid ultrasound and orbital computed tomography. The CDR3 sequence is 14 residues long. Trimming removed 5 bases from V and 3 bases from J, with 11 bases in between. Scientists amplified the TCR beta CDR3 regions from RNA transcripts. The authors performed first-round RT-PCR with HTBI primers and then a second-round multiplex PCR. TCRdb reprocessed the multiplex PCR reads with MiXCR, giving one entry per CDR3 protein. The sample consists of more than 300,000 distinct CDR3 sequences, just over 15% of them appearing once. This clonotype was seen repeatedly, ten times or more. The antigen remains unidentified.

This TCR was sampled from a woman aged 18-35 years with stable Graves' hyperthyroidism. Sequenced material: peripheral blood. The genes are TRBV12-3 or TRBV12-4 and TRBJ1-5; D gene ambiguous. The CDR3 nucleotides are TGTGCCAGCAGTCTGGACGGATTCAATCAGCCCCAGCATTTT. It is translated as CASSLDGFNQPQHF.